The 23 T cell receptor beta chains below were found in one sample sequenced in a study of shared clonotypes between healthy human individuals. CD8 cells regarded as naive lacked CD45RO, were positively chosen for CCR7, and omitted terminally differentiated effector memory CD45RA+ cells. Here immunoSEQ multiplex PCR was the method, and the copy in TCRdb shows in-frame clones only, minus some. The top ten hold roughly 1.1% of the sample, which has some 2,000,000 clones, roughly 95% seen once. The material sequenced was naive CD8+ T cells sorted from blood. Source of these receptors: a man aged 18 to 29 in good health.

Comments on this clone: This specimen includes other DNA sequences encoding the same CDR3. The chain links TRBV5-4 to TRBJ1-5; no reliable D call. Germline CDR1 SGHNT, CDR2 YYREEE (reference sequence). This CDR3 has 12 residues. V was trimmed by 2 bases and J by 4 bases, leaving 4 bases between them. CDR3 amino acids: CASSFGNQPQHF. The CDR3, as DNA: TGTGCCAGCAGCTTCGGTAATCAGCCCCAGCATTTT.

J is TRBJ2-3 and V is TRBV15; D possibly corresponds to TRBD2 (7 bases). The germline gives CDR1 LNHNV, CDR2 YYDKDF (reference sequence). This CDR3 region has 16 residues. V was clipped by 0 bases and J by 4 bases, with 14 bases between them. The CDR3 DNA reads TGTGCCACCAGCAGAGATTTCGGGGGGCCCGCAGATACGCAGTATTTT. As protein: CATSRDFGGPADTQYF.

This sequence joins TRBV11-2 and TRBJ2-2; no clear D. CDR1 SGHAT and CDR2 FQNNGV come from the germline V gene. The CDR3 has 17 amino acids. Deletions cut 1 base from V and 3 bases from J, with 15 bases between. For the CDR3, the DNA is TGTGCCAGCAGCTTAGCGGGTGGAGCCATTTACACCGGGGAGCTGTTTTTT. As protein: CASSLAGGAIYTGELFF.

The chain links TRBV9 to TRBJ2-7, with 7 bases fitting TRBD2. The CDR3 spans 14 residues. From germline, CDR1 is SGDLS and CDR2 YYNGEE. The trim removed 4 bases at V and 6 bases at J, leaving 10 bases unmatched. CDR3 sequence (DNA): TGTGCCAGCAGCTCCGGGAGCGGGACCCTCGAGCAGTACTTC. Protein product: CASSSGSGTLEQYF.

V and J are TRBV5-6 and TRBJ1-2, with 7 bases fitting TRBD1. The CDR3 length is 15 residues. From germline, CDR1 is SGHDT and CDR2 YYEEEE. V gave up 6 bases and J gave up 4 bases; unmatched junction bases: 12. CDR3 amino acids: CASIRGQVGLYGYTF. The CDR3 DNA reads TGTGCCAGCATTCGCGGACAGGTCGGTCTCTATGGCTACACCTTC.

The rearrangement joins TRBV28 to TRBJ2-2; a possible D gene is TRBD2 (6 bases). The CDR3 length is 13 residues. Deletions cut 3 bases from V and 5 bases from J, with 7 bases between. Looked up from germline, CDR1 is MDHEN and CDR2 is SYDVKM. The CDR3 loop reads CASSFGGTGELFF. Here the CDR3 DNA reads TGTGCCAGCAGTTTCGGGGGAACCGGGGAGCTGTTTTTT.

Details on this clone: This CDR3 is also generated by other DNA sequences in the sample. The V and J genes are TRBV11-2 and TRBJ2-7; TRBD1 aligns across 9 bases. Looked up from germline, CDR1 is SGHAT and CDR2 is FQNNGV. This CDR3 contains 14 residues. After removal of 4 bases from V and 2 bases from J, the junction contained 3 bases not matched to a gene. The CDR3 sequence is CASSSGTGPYEQYF. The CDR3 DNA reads TGTGCCAGCAGCTCCGGGACAGGGCCCTACGAGCAGTACTTC.

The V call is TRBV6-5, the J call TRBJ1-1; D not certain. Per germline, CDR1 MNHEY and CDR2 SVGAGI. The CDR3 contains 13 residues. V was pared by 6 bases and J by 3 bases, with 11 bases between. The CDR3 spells CASSHGVYTEAFF. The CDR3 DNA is TGTGCCAGCAGCCATGGGGTTTACACTGAAGCTTTCTTT.

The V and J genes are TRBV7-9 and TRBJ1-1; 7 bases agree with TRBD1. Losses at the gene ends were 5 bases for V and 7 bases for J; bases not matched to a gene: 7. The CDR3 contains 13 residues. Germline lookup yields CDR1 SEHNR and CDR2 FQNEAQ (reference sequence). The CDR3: CASSLDRENEAFF. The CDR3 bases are TGTGCCAGCAGCCTAGACAGGGAAAATGAAGCTTTCTTT.

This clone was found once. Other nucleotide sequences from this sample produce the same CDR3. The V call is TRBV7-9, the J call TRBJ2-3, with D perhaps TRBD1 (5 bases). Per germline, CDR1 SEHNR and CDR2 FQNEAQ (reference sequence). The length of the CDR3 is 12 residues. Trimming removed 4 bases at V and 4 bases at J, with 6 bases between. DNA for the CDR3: TGTGCCAGCAGCTCAGGGTCAGATACGCAGTATTTT. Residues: CASSSGSDTQYF.

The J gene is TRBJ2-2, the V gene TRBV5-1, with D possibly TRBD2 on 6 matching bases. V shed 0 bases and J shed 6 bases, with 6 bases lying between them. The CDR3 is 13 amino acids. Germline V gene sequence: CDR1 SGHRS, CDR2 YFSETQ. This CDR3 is CASSLGGAGELFF. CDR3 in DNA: TGCGCCAGCAGCTTGGGCGGGGCCGGGGAGCTGTTTTTT.

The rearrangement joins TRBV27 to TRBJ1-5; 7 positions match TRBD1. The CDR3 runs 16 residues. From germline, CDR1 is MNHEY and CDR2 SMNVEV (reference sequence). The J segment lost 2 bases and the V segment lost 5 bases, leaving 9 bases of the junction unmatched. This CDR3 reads CASSPQGVQGNQPQHF. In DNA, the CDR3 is TGTGCCAGCAGTCCTCAGGGGGTTCAAGGCAATCAGCCCCAGCATTTT.

CDR3 sequence: CASSLVDRGDTEAFF. In DNA, the CDR3 is TGTGCCAGCAGCTTAGTCGACAGGGGTGACACTGAAGCTTTCTTT. V is TRBV13 and J is TRBJ1-1; 8 bases are a match to TRBD1. V trimming: 1 base; J trimming: 3 bases; junction bases outside the gene matches: 4. Germline loops: CDR1 PRHDT, CDR2 FYEKMQ (reference sequence). This CDR3 has 15 residues.

The CDR3 nucleotides read TGTGCCAGCAGCTTAGTATGGGGGGAGGCCACTGAAGCTTTCTTT. Translation: CASSLVWGEATEAFF. V and J are TRBV7-2 and TRBJ1-1, with D possibly being TRBD1 (5 bases). This CDR3 spans 15 amino acids. Germline CDR1 and CDR2: SGHTA and FQGNSA. V was shortened by 1 base and J by 4 bases, with 13 bases between the two germline ends. Combining the CDR3 with reference TRBV7-2 and TRBJ1-1 gives the whole variable domain GAGVSQSPSNKVTEKGKDVELRCDPISGHTALYWYRQSLGQGLEFLIYFQGNSAPDKSGLPSDRFSAERTGGSVSTLTIQRTQQEDSAVYLCASSLVWGEATEAFFGQGTRLTVV.

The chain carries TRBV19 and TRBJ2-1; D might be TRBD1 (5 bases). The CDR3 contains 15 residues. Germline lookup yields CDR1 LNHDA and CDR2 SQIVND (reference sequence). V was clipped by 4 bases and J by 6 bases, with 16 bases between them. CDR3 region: CASSTGPVGPNEQFF. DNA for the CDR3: TGTGCCAGTAGTACCGGACCCGTGGGGCCCAATGAGCAGTTCTTC. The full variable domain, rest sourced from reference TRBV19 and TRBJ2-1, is DGGITQSPKYLFRKEGQNVTLSCEQNLNHDAMYWYRQDPGQGLRLIYYSQIVNDFQKGDIAEGYSVSREKKESFPLTVTSAQKNPTAFYLCASSTGPVGPNEQFFGPGTRLTVL.

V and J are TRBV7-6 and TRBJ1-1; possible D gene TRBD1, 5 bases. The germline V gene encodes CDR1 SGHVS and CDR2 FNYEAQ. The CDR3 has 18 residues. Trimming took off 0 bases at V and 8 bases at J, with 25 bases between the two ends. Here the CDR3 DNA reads TGTGCCAGCAGCTTAGCGCCTCCTATCCCGGGCCCTGAGGGGGAAGCTTTCTTT. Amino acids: CASSLAPPIPGPEGEAFF.

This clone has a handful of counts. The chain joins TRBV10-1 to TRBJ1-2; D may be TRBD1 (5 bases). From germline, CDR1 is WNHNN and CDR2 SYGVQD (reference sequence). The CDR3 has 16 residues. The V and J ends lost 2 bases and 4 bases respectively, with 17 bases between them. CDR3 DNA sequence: TGCGCCAGCAGTGAGAGTAGGGGAGGGCTCGGCTATGGCTACACCTTC. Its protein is CASSESRGGLGYGYTF.

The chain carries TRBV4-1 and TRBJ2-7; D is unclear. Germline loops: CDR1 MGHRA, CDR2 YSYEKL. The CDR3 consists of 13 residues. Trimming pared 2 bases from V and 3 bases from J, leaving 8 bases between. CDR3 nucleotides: TGCGCCAGCAGCCAACCACACAGCTACGAGCAGTACTTC. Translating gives CASSQPHSYEQYF.

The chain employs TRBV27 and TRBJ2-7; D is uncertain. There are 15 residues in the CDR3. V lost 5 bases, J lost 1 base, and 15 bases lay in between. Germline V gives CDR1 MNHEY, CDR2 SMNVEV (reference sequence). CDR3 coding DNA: TGTGCCAGCAGTCTATTGGCGTTTCCTTCCTACGAGCAGTACTTC. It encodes CASSLLAFPSYEQYF.

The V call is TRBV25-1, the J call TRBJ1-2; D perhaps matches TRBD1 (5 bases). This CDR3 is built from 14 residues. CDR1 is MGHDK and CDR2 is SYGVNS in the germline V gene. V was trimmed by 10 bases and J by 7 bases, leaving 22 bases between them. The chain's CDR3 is CATGGGALSLGYTF. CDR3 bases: TGTGCCACCGGGGGAGGGGCTCTCTCTCTTGGCTACACCTTC.

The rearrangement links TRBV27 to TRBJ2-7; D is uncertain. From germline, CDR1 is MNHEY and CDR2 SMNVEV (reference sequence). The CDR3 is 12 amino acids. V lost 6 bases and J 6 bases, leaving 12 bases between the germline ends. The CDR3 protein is CASSGDTGEQYF. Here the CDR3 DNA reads TGTGCCAGCAGCGGTGATACGGGCGAGCAGTACTTC.

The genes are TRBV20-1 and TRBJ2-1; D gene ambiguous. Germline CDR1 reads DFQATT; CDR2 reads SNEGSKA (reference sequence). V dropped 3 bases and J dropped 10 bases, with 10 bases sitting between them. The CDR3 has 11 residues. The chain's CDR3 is CSASKEAEQFF. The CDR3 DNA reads TGCAGTGCTAGCAAAGAGGCCGAGCAGTTCTTC.

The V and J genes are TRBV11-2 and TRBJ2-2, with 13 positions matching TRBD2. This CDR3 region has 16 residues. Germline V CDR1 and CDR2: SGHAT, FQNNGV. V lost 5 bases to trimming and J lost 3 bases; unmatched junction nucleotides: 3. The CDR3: CASSPGLAGHTGELFF. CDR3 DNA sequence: TGTGCCAGCAGCCCGGGACTAGCGGGGCACACCGGGGAGCTGTTTTTT.